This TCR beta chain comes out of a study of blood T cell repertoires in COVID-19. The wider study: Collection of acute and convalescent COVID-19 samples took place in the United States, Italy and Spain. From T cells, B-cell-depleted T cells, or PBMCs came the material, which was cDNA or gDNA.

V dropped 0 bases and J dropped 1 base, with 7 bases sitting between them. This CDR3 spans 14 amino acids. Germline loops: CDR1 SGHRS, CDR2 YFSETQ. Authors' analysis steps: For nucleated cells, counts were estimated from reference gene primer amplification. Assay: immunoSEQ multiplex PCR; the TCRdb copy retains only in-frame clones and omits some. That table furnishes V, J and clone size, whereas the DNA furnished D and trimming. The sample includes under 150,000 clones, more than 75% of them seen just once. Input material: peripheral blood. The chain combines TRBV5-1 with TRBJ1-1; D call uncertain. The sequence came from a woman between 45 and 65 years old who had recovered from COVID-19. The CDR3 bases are TGCGCCAGCAGCTTGGCCAGAACGAACACTGAAGCTTTCTTT. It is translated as CASSLARTNTEAFF. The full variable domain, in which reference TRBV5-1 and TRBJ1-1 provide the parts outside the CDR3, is KAGVTQTPRYLIKTRGQQVTLSCSPISGHRSVSWYQQTPGQGLQFLFEYFSETQRNKGNFPGRFSGRQFSNSRSEMNVSTLELGDSALYLCASSLARTNTEAFFGQGTRLTVV.